The clone carrying this T cell receptor (beta chain) appeared once. This specimen comes from a study of blood T cell repertoires in COVID-19. Whole-study context: Collection of acute and convalescent COVID-19 samples took place in the United States, Italy and Spain. T cells, B-cell-depleted T cells, or PBMCs provided the cDNA or gDNA that served as material.

Data came from immunoSEQ multiplex PCR; TCRdb stores just in-frame clones and leaves some out. The sample records approximately 68,000 clones, around 85% being singletons. Germline V lookup: CDR1 LNHNV, CDR2 YYDKDF (reference sequence). CDR3 size: 17 residues. After removal of 5 bases from V and 0 bases from J, the junction contained 10 bases not matched to a gene. The sample taken for sequencing was peripheral blood. The receptor comes from a woman of 80 years or more with active or convalescent COVID-19. This sequence joins TRBV15 and TRBJ1-2; 9 bases are a match to TRBD1. The CDR3 sequence is CATSPDRGKSANYGYTF. The DNA for the CDR3 is TGTGCCACCAGCCCAGACAGGGGGAAGTCAGCTAACTATGGCTACACCTTC.